This T cell receptor (beta chain) stems from a study of shared clonotypes between healthy human individuals. The trim removed 7 bases at V and 2 bases at J, leaving 5 bases unmatched. This CDR3 has 14 amino acids. Germline V gives CDR1 MDHEN, CDR2 SYDVKM. Profiling relied on immunoSEQ multiplex PCR, and the TCRdb table lists in-frame clones only, not all of them. The sample holds approximately 1,000,000 clones, 75% to 80% seen once. The genes are TRBV28 and TRBJ1-5; the match to TRBD1 covers 7 bases. The specimen sequenced was memory CD4+ T cells from PBMCs. Subset described: CD45RA-negative fraction. The clonotype was recovered from a man younger than 35 in good health. Some clones in this sample may be carry-over from other donors' samples. Written as DNA, the CDR3 is TGTGCCAGCAACCGGGACAGTGGCAATCAGCCCCAGCATTTT. Translated: CASNRDSGNQPQHF.